Listed here are 19 T cell receptor beta chains from one sample, sequenced in a study of T cells in Graves' hyperthyroidism and ophthalmopathy. Researchers took RNA transcripts and amplified the TCR beta CDR3 regions from them. First-round RT-PCR of the TCR CDR3 relied on the HTBI primer set. TCRdb reprocessed the multiplex PCR reads with MiXCR, giving one entry per CDR3 protein. Among a few hundred thousand distinct CDR3 sequences, 46% were seen once, and the ten largest hold around 7.7%. The sample comprised peripheral blood or thyroid tissue (not recorded which). The source of these receptors is a woman younger than 35 with Graves' hyperthyroidism.

Many counts were recorded for this clonotype. The chain is built from TRBV12-3 or TRBV12-4 and TRBJ1-4; D not resolved. Deletions cut 0 bases from V and 8 bases from J, with 7 bases between. The CDR3 consists of 13 residues. This chain's CDR3 is CASSLAGNEKLFF. For the CDR3, the DNA is TGTGCCAGCAGTTTAGCAGGGAACGAAAAACTGTTTTTT.

The genes are TRBV10-3 and TRBJ1-5; D unresolved. Germline CDR1 ENHRY, CDR2 SYGVKD. This CDR3 spans 17 amino acids. The V end lost 7 bases, the J end lost 0 bases, and 19 bases lay between the germline ends. CDR3 sequence: CAITGERLRDSNQPQHF. The DNA of the CDR3 is TGTGCCATCACTGGGGAGAGGCTGCGCGATAGCAATCAGCCCCAGCATTTT.

V is TRBV29-1 and J is TRBJ1-2, with 9 bases aligning to TRBD1. This CDR3 spans 16 amino acids. Germline assignment: CDR1 SQVTM and CDR2 ANQGSEA. The V and J ends lost 0 bases and 6 bases, in that order; junction bases with no gene match: 11. The CDR3 DNA reads as TGCAGCGTTGAAGACCCGGGACAGGGTTATTCGCATGGCTACACCTTC. Its translation is CSVEDPGQGYSHGYTF.

At least ten counts were recorded for this clonotype. The gene calls are TRBV27 and TRBJ2-7, with D perhaps given as TRBD1 or TRBD2 (5 bases each). Germline V gene sequence: CDR1 MNHEY, CDR2 SMNVEV (reference sequence). This CDR3 contains 13 residues. V shed 5 bases and J shed 2 bases, with 10 bases lying between them. Here the CDR3 DNA reads TGTGCCAGCAGTAGGGGTAGCGCCTACGAGCAGTACTTC. This sequence encodes CASSRGSAYEQYF.

A word on this clonotype: A single base separates this from a much larger clone, so it may be a read error. The V call is TRBV5-1, the J call TRBJ2-7; D is uncertain. Germline CDR1 is SGHRS and CDR2 is YFSETQ. The V end lost 4 bases, the J end lost 2 bases, and 7 bases lay between the germline ends. There are 12 residues in the CDR3. DNA for the CDR3: TGCGCCAGCAGCGTCACCCCCTACGAGCAGTACTTC. It specifies CASSVTPYEQYF. The full variable domain, completed using reference TRBV5-1 and TRBJ2-7, is KAGVTQTPRYLIKTRGQQVTLSCSPISGHRSVSWYQQTPGQGLQFLFEYFSETQRNKGNFPGRFSGRQFSNSRSEMNVSTLELGDSALYLCASSVTPYEQYFGPGTRLTVT.

This clonotype was found many times. V and J are TRBV16 and TRBJ1-5; 9 nucleotides line up with TRBD1. This CDR3 is built from 16 residues. With V trimmed by 7 bases and J by 1 base, 8 bases remained unmatched. In germline, CDR1 is KGHSY, CDR2 FQNENV. The CDR3 here is CASMDRGGESNQPQHF. CDR3 nucleotides: TGTGCCAGCATGGACAGGGGTGGAGAGAGCAATCAGCCCCAGCATTTT.

This chain connects TRBV2 to TRBJ2-2; possible D gene TRBD1, 6 bases. This CDR3 contains 14 residues. V lost 2 bases and J lost 6, with 10 bases in between. From germline, CDR1 is SNHLY and CDR2 FYNNEI. CDR3 sequence: CASSEWGLAGELFF. The CDR3 DNA follows: TGTGCCAGCAGTGAATGGGGGCTAGCCGGGGAGCTGTTTTTT.

V gene TRBV29-1 combines with J gene TRBJ2-5, with D unclear. Per the germline V gene, CDR1 is SQVTM and CDR2 is ANQGSEA. This CDR3 has 12 amino acids. V lost 0 bases and J 2 bases, leaving 4 bases between the germline ends. The CDR3 protein is CSVEDLQETQYF. For the CDR3, the DNA is TGCAGCGTTGAAGATCTTCAAGAGACCCAGTACTTC.

The chain has TRBV7-3 and TRBJ2-7, with D uncertain. This CDR3 has 12 amino acids. The ends were cut back, 5 bases at V and 9 bases at J, with 14 bases in the middle. Germline-derived CDR1 and CDR2 are SGHTA and FQGTGA. The CDR3 DNA reads TGTGCCAGCAGCCCCAGGCCCCACGGGCAGTACTTC. Residues: CASSPRPHGQYF.

This clonotype was seen more than once but under ten times. The J gene is TRBJ1-4, the V gene TRBV6-2 or TRBV6-3; unclear D gene. This CDR3 is built from 13 residues. V was shortened by 7 bases and J by 8 bases, with 14 bases between the two germline ends. Germline V gene data show CDR1 as MNHEY and CDR2 as SVGEGT. The CDR3 loop is CASNEESFEKLFF. In DNA form, the CDR3 reads TGTGCCAGCAATGAAGAATCCTTCGAAAAACTGTTTTTT.

This clonotype was observed at least ten times. This sequence joins TRBV20-1 and TRBJ1-1; D is unresolved. CDR1 and CDR2 (germline): DFQATT, SNEGSKA (reference sequence). This CDR3 contains 13 residues. With 3 bases removed from V and 5 bases from J, the gap between germline ends came to 13 bases. The CDR3 loop is CSASPGSGTEAFF. CDR3 DNA sequence: TGCAGTGCTAGTCCGGGAAGCGGAACTGAAGCTTTCTTT.

In its sample, this clonotype was seen a few times. The chain is built from TRBV9 and TRBJ2-2, with 7 bases aligning to TRBD2. The CDR3 contains 15 residues. The junction had 9 bases not matched to a gene; V was cut back by 3 bases and J by 7 bases. The V gene's germline CDR1 is SGDLS and CDR2 YYNGEE. Written as DNA, the CDR3 is TGTGCCAGCAGCGGGGCTAGCGGTGGGGGCGGGGAGCTGTTTTTT. This codes for CASSGASGGGGELFF. Full variable domain (remainder filled in from reference TRBV9 and TRBJ2-2): DSGVTQTPKHLITATGQRVTLRCSPRSGDLSVYWYQQSLDQGLQFLIQYYNGEERAKGNILERFSAQQFPDLHSELNLSSLELGDSALYFCASSGASGGGGELFFGEGSRLTVL.

There are many counts of this clonotype. The J gene is TRBJ1-2, the V gene TRBV4-1; TRBD1 might be the D (6 bases). V lost 3 bases and J lost 8, with 10 bases in between. Per germline, CDR1 MGHRA and CDR2 YSYEKL. The CDR3 spans 12 residues. In DNA form, the CDR3 reads TGCGCCAGCAGCCAGCTTGGACAGGGCTACACCTTC. Its translation is CASSQLGQGYTF.

This clonotype was observed at least ten times. V and J are TRBV12-5 and TRBJ1-1, with D perhaps TRBD1 (5 bases). The V and J ends lost 5 bases and 6 bases respectively, with 7 bases between them. The CDR3 spans 11 residues. CDR1 is LGHNT and CDR2 is FRNRAP in the germline V gene. CDR3 in DNA: TGTGCTAGTGGTCCGACAGCTGAAGCTTTCTTT. It codes for CASGPTAEAFF.

V usage is TRBV20-1 and J usage is TRBJ1-1; TRBD1 might be the D (6 bases). Germline CDR1 and CDR2: DFQATT and SNEGSKA (reference sequence). The CDR3 length is 14 residues. V lost 4 bases and J lost 1, with 13 bases in between. The CDR3 loop reads CSATKQGGNTEAFF. For the CDR3, the DNA is TGCAGTGCTACCAAACAAGGGGGGAACACTGAAGCTTTCTTT.

The V call is TRBV20-1, the J call TRBJ1-6, with 9 bases that match TRBD1. The V gene's germline CDR1 is DFQATT and CDR2 SNEGSKA (reference sequence). This CDR3 has 11 amino acids. V lost 7 bases, J lost 13 bases, and 5 bases stayed unmatched. CDR3 DNA sequence: TGCAGTGGACAGGGGGGATCCCCCCTCCACTTT. Its translation: CSGQGGSPLHF.

This clonotype was detected ten times or more. This chain joins TRBV3-1 and TRBJ1-6; D remains ambiguous. The CDR3 contains 17 residues. Germline loops: CDR1 LGHDT, CDR2 YNNKEL (reference sequence). The V and J ends lost 0 bases and 4 bases respectively, with 13 bases between them. CDR3 bases: TGTGCCAGCAGCCAAGATTCTTTAGGCTTTTATAATTCACCCCTCCACTTT. It specifies CASSQDSLGFYNSPLHF.

In its sample, this clonotype was seen many times. The V call is TRBV7-9, the J call TRBJ1-4; D is unresolved. This CDR3 has 15 residues. The germline CDR1 and CDR2 sequences are SEHNR and FQNEAQ (reference sequence). The V end was cut by 5 bases, the J end by 0 bases, with 10 bases between. CDR3 loop: CASSLRLATNEKLFF. The CDR3 coding sequence is TGTGCCAGCAGCCTCAGACTGGCAACTAATGAAAAACTGTTTTTT.

This clonotype was found many times. V gene TRBV24-1 combines with J gene TRBJ2-5; D call uncertain. Trimming left V 2 bases short and J 7 bases short, with 13 bases between. Per the germline V gene, CDR1 is KGHDR and CDR2 is SFDVKD. This CDR3 spans 14 amino acids. CDR3 in DNA: TGTGCCACCAGTGATTACCCCCGGCCCGCGACCCAGTACTTC. Translation: CATSDYPRPATQYF.